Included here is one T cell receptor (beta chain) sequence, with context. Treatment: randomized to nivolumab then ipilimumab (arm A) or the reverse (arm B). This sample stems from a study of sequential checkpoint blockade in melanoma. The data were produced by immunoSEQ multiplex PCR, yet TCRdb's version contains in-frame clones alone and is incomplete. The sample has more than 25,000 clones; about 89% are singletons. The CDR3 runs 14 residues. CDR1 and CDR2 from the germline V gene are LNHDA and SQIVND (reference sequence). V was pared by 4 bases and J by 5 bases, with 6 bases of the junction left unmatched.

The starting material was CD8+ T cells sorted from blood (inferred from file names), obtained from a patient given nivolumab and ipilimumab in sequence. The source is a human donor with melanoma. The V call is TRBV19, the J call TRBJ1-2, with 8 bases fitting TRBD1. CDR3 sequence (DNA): TGTGCCAGTAGTAGCGGACAGGGAACGTATGGCTACACCTTC. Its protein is CASSSGQGTYGYTF.